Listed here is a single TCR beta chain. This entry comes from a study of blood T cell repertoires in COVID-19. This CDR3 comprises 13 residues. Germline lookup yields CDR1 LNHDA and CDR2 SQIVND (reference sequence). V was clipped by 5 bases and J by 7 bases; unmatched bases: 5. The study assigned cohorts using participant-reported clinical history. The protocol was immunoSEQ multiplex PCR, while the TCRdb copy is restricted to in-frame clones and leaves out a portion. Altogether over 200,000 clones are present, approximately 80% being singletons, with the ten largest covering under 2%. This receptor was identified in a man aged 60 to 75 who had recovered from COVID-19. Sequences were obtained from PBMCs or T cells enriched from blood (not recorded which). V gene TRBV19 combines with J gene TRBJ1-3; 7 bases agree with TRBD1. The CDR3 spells CASSPDRWNTIYF. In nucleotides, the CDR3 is TGTGCCAGTAGTCCGGACAGGTGGAACACCATATATTTT.